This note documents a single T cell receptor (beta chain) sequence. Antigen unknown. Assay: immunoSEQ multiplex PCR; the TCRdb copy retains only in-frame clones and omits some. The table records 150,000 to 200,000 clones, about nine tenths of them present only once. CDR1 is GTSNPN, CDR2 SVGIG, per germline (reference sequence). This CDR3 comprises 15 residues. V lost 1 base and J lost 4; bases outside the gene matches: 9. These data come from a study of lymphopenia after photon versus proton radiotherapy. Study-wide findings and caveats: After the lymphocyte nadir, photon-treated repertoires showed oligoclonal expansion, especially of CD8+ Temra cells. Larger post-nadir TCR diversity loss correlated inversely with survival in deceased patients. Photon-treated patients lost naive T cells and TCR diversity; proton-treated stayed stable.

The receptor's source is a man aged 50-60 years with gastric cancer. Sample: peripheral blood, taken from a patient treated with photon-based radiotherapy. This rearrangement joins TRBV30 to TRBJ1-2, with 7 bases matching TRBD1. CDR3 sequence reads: CAWSGRGGLGYGYTF. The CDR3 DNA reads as TGTGCCTGGAGTGGCAGGGGGGGATTGGGCTATGGCTACACCTTC.